The rows below give T cell receptor beta chains drawn from one sample of a study of regulatory T cells in long-lasting Graves disease. TCRdb reanalysed the multiplex PCR reads using MiXCR and keeps one entry per CDR3 protein. The sample records 350,000 to 450,000 distinct CDR3 sequences, roughly 24% being singletons. The material was peripheral blood mononuclear cells (PBMCs), obtained when the disease was refractory, from a patient treated with antithyroid drugs. All receptors come from a woman between 40 and 50 years old with Graves disease. Both conserved end residues are part of each CDR3. A D gene is named only where the DNA matches it firmly. The size of a clone is reported for some rows only, either as once, few or many, or as a class for expanded clones.

cdr3_length	v_call	j_call	d_call	clone_size	cdr3_aa	cdr3_nt
17	TRBV2	TRBJ2-6	TRBD1	-	CASSLGQAPSGANVLTF	TGTGCCAGCAGTTTAGGACAGGCTCCCTCTGGGGCCAACGTCCTGACTTTC
14	TRBV12-3/TRBV12-4	TRBJ2-4	-	many	CASTGWGSKNIQYF	TGTGCCAGCACGGGGTGGGGGTCCAAAAACATTCAGTACTTC
12	TRBV5-1	TRBJ2-2	-	-	CASGPTTGELFF	TGCGCCAGCGGACCTACGACCGGGGAGCTGTTTTTT
11	TRBV29-1	TRBJ1-1	-	few	CSAEGDTEAFF	TGCTCAGCCGAGGGGGACACTGAAGCTTTCTTT
15	TRBV6-2/TRBV6-3	TRBJ2-4	-	few	CASKWQSIAKNIQYF	TGTGCCAGCAAGTGGCAGTCTATAGCCAAAAACATTCAGTACTTC
13	TRBV7-9	TRBJ2-7	-	-	CASSLNRAVGQYF	TGTGCCAGCAGCTTAAACAGAGCCGTCGGGCAGTACTTC
14	TRBV3-1	TRBJ1-1	-	many	CASSQEWQNVEAFF	TGTGCCAGCAGCCAAGAGTGGCAGAACGTAGAAGCTTTCTTT
13	TRBV25-1	TRBJ2-6	-	-	CAGLKTGANVLTF	TGTGCCGGTTTAAAGACCGGGGCCAACGTCCTGACTTTC
15	TRBV15	TRBJ1-4	-	many	CATFLPGQGNEKLFF	TGTGCCACCTTTCTCCCGGGACAAGGGAATGAAAAACTGTTTTTT
14	TRBV2	TRBJ2-7	TRBD2	-	CASKTVGGLYEQYF	TGTGCCAGCAAGACTGTGGGAGGGCTTTACGAGCAGTACTTC
14	TRBV19	TRBJ1-2	TRBD1	-	CASSIWAGGSGYTF	TGTGCCAGTAGTATATGGGCAGGGGGCAGCGGCTACACCTTC
17	TRBV11-2	TRBJ2-5	TRBD2	few	CASRNGRGRVGQETQYF	TGTGCCAGCAGAAACGGGAGGGGGAGGGTTGGGCAAGAGACCCAGTACTTC
15	TRBV6-1	TRBJ2-5	TRBD2	many	CASSTGLADQETQYF	TGTGCCAGCAGCACGGGACTAGCGGACCAAGAGACCCAGTACTTC
13	TRBV29-1	TRBJ1-1	TRBD1	-	CSVEGKQGPEAFF	TGCAGCGTTGAAGGGAAACAGGGGCCTGAAGCTTTCTTT
15	TRBV28	TRBJ1-3	-	few	CASSLPDSSGNTIYF	TGTGCCAGCAGTTTGCCGGACAGTTCTGGAAACACCATATATTTT
15	TRBV7-9	TRBJ2-7	-	many	CASSSRAPWDYEQYF	TGTGCCAGCAGTTCACGGGCCCCCTGGGACTACGAGCAGTACTTC
16	TRBV19	TRBJ2-2	-	-	CASTRGASRFAGELFF	TGTGCCAGTACTAGAGGGGCCAGCAGGTTCGCCGGGGAGCTGTTTTTT